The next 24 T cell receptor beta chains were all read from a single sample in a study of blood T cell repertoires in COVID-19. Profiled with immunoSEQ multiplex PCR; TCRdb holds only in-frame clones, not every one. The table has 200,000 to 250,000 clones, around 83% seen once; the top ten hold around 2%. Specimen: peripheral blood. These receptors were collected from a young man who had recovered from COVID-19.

The CDR3 DNA reads TGTGCCAGCAGAGCCGGGACAGGGGGGAGTAGCACTGAAGCTTTCTTT. The encoded protein is CASRAGTGGSSTEAFF. The chain has TRBV5-4 and TRBJ1-1; TRBD1 agrees at 11 bases. CDR3 length: 16 residues. Per germline, CDR1 SGHNT and CDR2 YYREEE (reference sequence). With V trimmed by 5 bases and J by 4 bases, 10 bases remained unmatched.

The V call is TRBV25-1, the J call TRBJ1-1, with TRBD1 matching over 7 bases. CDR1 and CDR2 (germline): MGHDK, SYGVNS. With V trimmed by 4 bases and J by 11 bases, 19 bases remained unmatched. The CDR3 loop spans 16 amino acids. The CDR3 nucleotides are TGTGCCAGCAGTGTCCCCAGGGACAGCCCAGAGATAGGGGCTTTCTTT. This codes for CASSVPRDSPEIGAFF. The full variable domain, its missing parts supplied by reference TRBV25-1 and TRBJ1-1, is EADIYQTPRYLVIGTGKKITLECSQTMGHDKMYWYQQDPGMELHLIHYSYGVNSTEKGDLSSESTVSRIRTEHFPLTLESARPSHTSQYLCASSVPRDSPEIGAFFGQGTRLTVV.

The CDR3 DNA follows: TGTGCCAGCAGCTCCCAGTTAGAGGTGAAGTACTTC. Encoded protein: CASSSQLEVKYF. The chain carries TRBV7-2 and TRBJ2-5; D gene unclear. V was clipped by 4 bases and J by 12 bases, with 15 bases between them. Germline CDR1 is SGHTA and CDR2 is FQGNSA. The CDR3 runs to 12 residues.

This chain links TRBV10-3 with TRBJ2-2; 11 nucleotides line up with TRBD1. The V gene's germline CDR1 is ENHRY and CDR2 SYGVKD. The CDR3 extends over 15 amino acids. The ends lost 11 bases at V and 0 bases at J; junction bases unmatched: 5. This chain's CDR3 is CAARGQGANTGELFF. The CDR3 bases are TGTGCCGCACGGGGACAGGGGGCGAACACCGGGGAGCTGTTTTTT.

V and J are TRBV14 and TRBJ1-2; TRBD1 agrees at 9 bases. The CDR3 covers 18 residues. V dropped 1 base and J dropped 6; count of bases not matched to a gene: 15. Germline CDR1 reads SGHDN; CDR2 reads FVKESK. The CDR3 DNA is TGTGCCAGCAGCCAAGCGGTGGGACAGGGTTCATTTTTCAATGGCTACACCTTC. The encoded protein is CASSQAVGQGSFFNGYTF.

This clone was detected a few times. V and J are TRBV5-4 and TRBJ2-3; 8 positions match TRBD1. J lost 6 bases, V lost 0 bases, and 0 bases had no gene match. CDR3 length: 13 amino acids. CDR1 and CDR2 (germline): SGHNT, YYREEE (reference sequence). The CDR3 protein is CASSLDRGDTQYF. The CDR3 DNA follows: TGTGCCAGCAGCTTGGACAGGGGGGATACGCAGTATTTT.

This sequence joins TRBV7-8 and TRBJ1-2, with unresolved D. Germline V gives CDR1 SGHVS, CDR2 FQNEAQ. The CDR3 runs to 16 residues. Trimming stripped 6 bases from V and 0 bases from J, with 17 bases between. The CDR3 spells CASSFFLAKTNYGYTF. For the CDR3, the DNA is TGTGCCAGCAGTTTTTTTTTAGCCAAAACTAACTATGGCTACACCTTC.

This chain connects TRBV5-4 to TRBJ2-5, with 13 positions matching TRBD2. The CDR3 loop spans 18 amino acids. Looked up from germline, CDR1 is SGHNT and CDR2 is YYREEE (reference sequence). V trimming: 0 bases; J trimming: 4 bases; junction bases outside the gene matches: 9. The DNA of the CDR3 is TGTGCCAGCAGCTTGGAACTAGCGGGGGGGCCTGAGGGAGAGACCCAGTACTTC. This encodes CASSLELAGGPEGETQYF.

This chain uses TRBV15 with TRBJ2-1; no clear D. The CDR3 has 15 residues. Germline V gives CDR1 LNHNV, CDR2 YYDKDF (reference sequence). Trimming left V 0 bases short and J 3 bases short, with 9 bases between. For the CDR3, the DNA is TGTGCCACCAGCAGAGAACAGCTGGTCTACAATGAGCAGTTCTTC. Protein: CATSREQLVYNEQFF.

CDR3 sequence: CASGGQGSSYEQYV. The CDR3 nucleotides are TGTGCCAGCGGGGGACAGGGGTCTTCCTACGAGCAGTACGTC. The chain uses TRBV2 and TRBJ2-7; 10 bases line up with TRBD1. CDR1 SNHLY and CDR2 FYNNEI come from the germline V gene. V shed 8 bases, J shed 1 base, and the junction held 5 bases outside the gene matches. The CDR3 totals 14 residues.

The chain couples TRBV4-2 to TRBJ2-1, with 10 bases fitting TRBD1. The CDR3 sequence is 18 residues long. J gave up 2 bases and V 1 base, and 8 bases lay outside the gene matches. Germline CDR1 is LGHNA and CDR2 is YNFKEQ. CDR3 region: CASSQVPGTGDPYNEQFF. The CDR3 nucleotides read TGTGCCAGCAGCCAAGTCCCCGGGACAGGGGATCCCTACAATGAGCAGTTCTTC.

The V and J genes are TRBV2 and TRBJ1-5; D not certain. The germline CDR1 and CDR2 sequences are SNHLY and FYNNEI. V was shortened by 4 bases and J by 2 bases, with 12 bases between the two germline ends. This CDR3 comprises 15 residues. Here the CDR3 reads CASSVQTLGNQPQHF. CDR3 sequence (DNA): TGTGCCAGCAGTGTCCAGACGCTAGGCAATCAGCCCCAGCATTTT.

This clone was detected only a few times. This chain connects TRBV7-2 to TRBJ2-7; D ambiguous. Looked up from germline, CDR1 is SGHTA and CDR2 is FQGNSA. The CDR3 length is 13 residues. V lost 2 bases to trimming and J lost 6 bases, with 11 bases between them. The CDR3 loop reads CASSLFQVSEQYV. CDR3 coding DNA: TGTGCCAGCAGCTTATTCCAGGTGTCCGAGCAGTACGTC.

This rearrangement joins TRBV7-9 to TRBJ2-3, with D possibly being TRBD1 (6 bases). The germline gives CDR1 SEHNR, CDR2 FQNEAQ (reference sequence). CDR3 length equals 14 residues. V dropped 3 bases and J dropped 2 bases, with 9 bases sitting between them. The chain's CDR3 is CASSLGQNTDTQYF. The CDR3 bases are TGTGCCAGCAGCTTGGGACAAAACACAGATACGCAGTATTTT.

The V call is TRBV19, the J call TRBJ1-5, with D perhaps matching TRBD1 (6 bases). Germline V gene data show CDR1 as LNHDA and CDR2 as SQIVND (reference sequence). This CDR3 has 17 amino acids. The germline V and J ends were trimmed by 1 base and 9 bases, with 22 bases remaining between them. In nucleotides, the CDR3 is TGTGCCAGTAGTATAGCTTGGACAGCCCTAGTTTTTTTGCCCCAGCATTTT. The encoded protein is CASSIAWTALVFLPQHF.

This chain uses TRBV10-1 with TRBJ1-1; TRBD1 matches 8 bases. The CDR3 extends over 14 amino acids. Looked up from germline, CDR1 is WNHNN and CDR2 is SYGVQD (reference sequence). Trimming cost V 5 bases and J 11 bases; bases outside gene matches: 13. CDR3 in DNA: TGCGCCAGCAGTACGGACAGGGCTAGAAAGGGGGCTTTCTTT. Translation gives CASSTDRARKGAFF.

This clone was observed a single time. CDR3 in amino acids: CASSESGKNTGELFF. The CDR3 DNA sequence: TGCGCCAGCAGCGAGAGCGGGAAAAACACCGGGGAGCTGTTTTTT. The rearrangement links TRBV10-1 to TRBJ2-2; 7 nucleotides align to TRBD2. This CDR3 contains 15 residues. The V segment lost 6 bases and the J segment 2 bases; nucleotides outside the gene matches: 6. Germline V gives CDR1 WNHNN, CDR2 SYGVQD (reference sequence).

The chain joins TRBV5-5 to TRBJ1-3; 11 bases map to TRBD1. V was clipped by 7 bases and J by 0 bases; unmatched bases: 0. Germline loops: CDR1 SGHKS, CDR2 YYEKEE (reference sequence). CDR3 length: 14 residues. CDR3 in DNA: TGTGCCAGCGGGACAGGGGGCTCTGGAAACACCATATATTTT. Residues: CASGTGGSGNTIYF. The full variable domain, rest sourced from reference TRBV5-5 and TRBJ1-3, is DAGVTQSPTHLIKTRGQQVTLRCSPISGHKSVSWYQQVLGQGPQFIFQYYEKEERGRGNFPDRFSARQFPNYSSELNVNALLLGDSALYLCASGTGGSGNTIYFGEGSWLTVV.

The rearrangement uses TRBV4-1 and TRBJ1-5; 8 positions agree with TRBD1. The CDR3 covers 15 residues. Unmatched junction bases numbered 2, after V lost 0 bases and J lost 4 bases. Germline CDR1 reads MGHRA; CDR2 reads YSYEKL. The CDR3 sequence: CASSQDRGLNQPQHF. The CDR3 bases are TGCGCCAGCAGCCAAGACAGGGGGCTTAATCAGCCCCAGCATTTT.

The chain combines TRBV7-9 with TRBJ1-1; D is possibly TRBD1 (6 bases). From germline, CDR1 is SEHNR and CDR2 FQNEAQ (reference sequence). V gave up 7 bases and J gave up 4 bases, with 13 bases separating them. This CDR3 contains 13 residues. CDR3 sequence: CASIHREGTEAFF. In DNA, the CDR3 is TGTGCCAGCATCCACAGGGAGGGCACTGAAGCTTTCTTT.

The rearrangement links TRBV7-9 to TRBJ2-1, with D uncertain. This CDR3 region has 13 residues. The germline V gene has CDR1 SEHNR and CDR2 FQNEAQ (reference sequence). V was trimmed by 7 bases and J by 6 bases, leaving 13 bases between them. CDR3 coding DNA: TGTGCCAGCACCCCTACCGAACGCAATGAGCAGTTCTTC. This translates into CASTPTERNEQFF.

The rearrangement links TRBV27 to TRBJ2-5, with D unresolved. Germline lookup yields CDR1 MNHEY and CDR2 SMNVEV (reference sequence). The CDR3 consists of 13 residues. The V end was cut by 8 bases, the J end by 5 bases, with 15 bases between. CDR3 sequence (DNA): TGTGCCAGCCGGCGACATCGCGAGGAGACCCAGTACTTC. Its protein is CASRRHREETQYF.

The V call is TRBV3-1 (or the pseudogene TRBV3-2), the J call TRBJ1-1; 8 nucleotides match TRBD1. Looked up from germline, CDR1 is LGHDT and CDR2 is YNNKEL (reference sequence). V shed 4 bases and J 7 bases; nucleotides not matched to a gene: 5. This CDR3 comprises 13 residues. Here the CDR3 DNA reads TGTGCCAGCAGCCTGGACAGGGTCGGTGAAGCTTTCTTT. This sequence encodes CASSLDRVGEAFF.

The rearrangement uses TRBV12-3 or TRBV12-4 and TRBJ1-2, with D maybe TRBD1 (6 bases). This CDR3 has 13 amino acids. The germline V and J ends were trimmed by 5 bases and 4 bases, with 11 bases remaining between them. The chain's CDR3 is CASSTPGAYGYTF. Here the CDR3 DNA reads TGTGCCAGCAGTACCCCAGGGGCCTATGGCTACACCTTC.